Sequencing of this T cell receptor beta chain was carried out in a study of OX40 agonist ivuxolimab in advanced cancers. Here immunoSEQ multiplex PCR was the method, and the copy in TCRdb shows in-frame clones only, minus some. The sample shows about 71,000 clones, just under 95% of them seen only once. People who had autoimmune disease history or systemic immunosuppression were excluded. The V and J ends lost 5 bases and 4 bases, in that order; junction bases with no gene match: 9. Germline V lookup: CDR1 SGHDT, CDR2 YYEEEE. The CDR3 sequence is 15 residues long. The origin of this receptor is an adult with an advanced solid tumor such as melanoma, head and neck, liver or kidney cancer. The chain carries TRBV5-6 and TRBJ2-7; 10 nucleotides align to TRBD1. Sequenced material: CD4+ or CD8+ T cells sorted from blood, taken in a trial of the OX40 agonist ivuxolimab. The CDR3 region is CASSNRDRGWYEQYF. DNA of the CDR3: TGTGCCAGCAGTAACCGGGACAGGGGCTGGTACGAGCAGTACTTC.